A single sample gave rise to the 28 T cell receptor beta chains below, sequenced in a study of T-cell memory formation after mild COVID-19. Via MiXCR, TCRdb re-called the 5' RACE reads, giving one row per CDR3 protein. In the table there are 250,000 to 300,000 distinct CDR3 sequences, approximately 8% of which are singletons. Sequencing used PBMCs or a T cell subset sorted from them (not recorded which). The receptors here all came from a man aged 18 to 29 who had mild COVID-19 (a few samples of this study predate the infection). Cell type and time point are not known.

The CDR3 DNA sequence: TGCGCCAGCAGCTACACCGAAGTAGTACCTGGCTACGAGCAGTACTTC. Translation: CASSYTEVVPGYEQYF. The chain recombines TRBV4-1 with TRBJ2-7; D remains ambiguous. CDR1 MGHRA and CDR2 YSYEKL come from the germline V gene. Trimming removed 5 bases at V and 3 bases at J, with 20 bases between. The CDR3 length is 16 residues.

This clonotype showed up just a few times. This chain uses TRBV28 with TRBJ2-4, with D unclear. Trimming pared 3 bases from V and 0 bases from J, leaving 9 bases between. The CDR3 totals 15 residues. CDR1 is MDHEN and CDR2 is SYDVKM in the germline V gene. CDR3 DNA sequence: TGTGCCAGCAGTTTTGGCATTCTAGCCAAAAACATTCAGTACTTC. It is translated as CASSFGILAKNIQYF.

In this sample, this clonotype turned up a few times. Likely a read error: the CDR3 ends without its conserved phenylalanine or tryptophan. The DNA is omitted, as the CDR3 cannot be located on it reliably, and the CDR3 follows TCRdb's listing. This chain links TRBV6-5 with TRBJ2-1. The V gene's germline CDR1 is MNHEY and CDR2 SVGAGI. The CDR3 region is 8 residues in length, termini included. The CDR3 loop reads CASRDGSV.

This sequence joins TRBV6-1 and TRBJ2-7; D remains ambiguous. V shed 1 base and J shed 4 bases, with 5 bases lying between them. Germline CDR1 and CDR2: MNHNS and SASEGT. The CDR3 contains 12 residues. The CDR3 sequence is CASSEVGYEQYF. The CDR3 DNA sequence: TGTGCCAGCAGTGAAGTCGGTTACGAGCAGTACTTC.

This clonotype has at least ten counts. Here the CDR3 DNA reads TGTGCCAGCAGTTTTCTTACAGGTTCCTACGAGCAGTACTTC. It encodes CASSFLTGSYEQYF. The chain carries TRBV12-3 or TRBV12-4 and TRBJ2-7, with a possible D match to TRBD1 (5 bases). The CDR3 has 14 amino acids. V lost 3 bases and J lost 1, with 10 bases in between.

There are a few counts of this clonotype. The rearrangement links TRBV6-5 to TRBJ1-1; D is unclear. In germline, CDR1 is MNHEY, CDR2 SVGAGI. V was cut by 2 bases and J by 6 bases, with 10 bases left in between. This CDR3 contains 13 residues. The CDR3 nucleotides are TGTGCCAGCAGTTACCTAAGCGGGGCTGAAGCTTTCTTT. It is translated as CASSYLSGAEAFF.

This clonotype has a count of ten or more. The chain recombines TRBV20-1 with TRBJ2-2; the D gene is possibly TRBD2 (6 bases). The V gene lost 6 bases and the J gene lost 6 bases, with 20 bases spanning the gap. The CDR3 runs to 15 residues. Germline values: CDR1 DFQATT, CDR2 SNEGSKA (reference sequence). The CDR3 bases are TGCAGTGCGAAAAAGGGCGGGGAGTCCCCCGGGGAGCTGTTTTTT. It yields the protein CSAKKGGESPGELFF.

This chain links TRBV5-1 with TRBJ2-1, with D possibly being TRBD2 (6 bases). Deletions cut 4 bases from V and 7 bases from J, with 12 bases between. The CDR3 covers 13 residues. Per germline, CDR1 SGHRS and CDR2 YFSETQ. The CDR3 nucleotides are TGCGCCAGCAGCGGCACGGGGGAAAATGAGCAGTTCTTC. It encodes CASSGTGENEQFF.

This clonotype was counted a few times. The DNA for the CDR3 is TGCAGTGCTAGCCCTAGACAGGTTCTGAACACTGAAGCTTTCTTT. Its protein product is CSASPRQVLNTEAFF. The chain joins TRBV20-1 to TRBJ1-1; the D gene is possibly TRBD1 (6 bases). The V end was cut by 3 bases, the J end by 0 bases, with 14 bases between. The CDR3 loop spans 15 amino acids. Germline values: CDR1 DFQATT, CDR2 SNEGSKA (reference sequence).

In its sample, this clonotype was seen a few times. The chain uses TRBV12-3 or TRBV12-4 and TRBJ1-1; the match to TRBD1 covers 9 bases. This CDR3 comprises 15 residues. V gave up 1 base and J gave up 8 bases; unmatched junction bases: 8. The CDR3 DNA follows: TGTGCCAGCAGTTTAGGGACAGGGGTTCTTCGCGAAGCTTTCTTT. This codes for CASSLGTGVLREAFF.

The table lists this clonotype with a few counts. CDR3 DNA sequence: TGTGCCAGCAGCACGGACAGGGGCGTCGAGCAGTACGTC. It codes for CASSTDRGVEQYV. V gene TRBV6-5 combines with J gene TRBJ2-7, with TRBD1 matching 9 bases. Germline V gene sequence: CDR1 MNHEY, CDR2 SVGAGI. This CDR3 is built from 13 residues. V gave up 6 bases and J gave up 6 bases; unmatched junction bases: 6.

This clonotype was seen more than once but under ten times. An end of the junction differs from the germline gene, which may be a read error. The CDR3 DNA follows: TGTGCCAGCAGAGAACTAGCGGGGGTAGATACGCATTATTTT. This gives the protein CASRELAGVDTHYF. This chain uses TRBV27 with TRBJ2-3; 11 bases are a match to TRBD2. Germline V gene lookup returns CDR1 MNHEY and CDR2 SMNVEV (reference sequence). The CDR3 consists of 14 residues.

V usage is TRBV10-3 and J usage is TRBJ2-3; 15 nucleotides match TRBD2. Germline values: CDR1 ENHRY, CDR2 SYGVKD. Unmatched junction bases numbered 8, after V lost 2 bases and J lost 5 bases. CDR3 size: 18 residues. CDR3 sequence: CAISEPTGLAGGGDTQYF. The CDR3 bases are TGTGCCATCAGTGAGCCAACGGGACTAGCGGGGGGTGGAGATACGCAGTATTTT.

Ten or more counts support this clonotype. The chain recombines TRBV5-1 with TRBJ2-7; 10 nucleotides line up with TRBD2. The CDR3 has 16 amino acids. Trimming cost V 0 bases and J 2 bases; bases outside gene matches: 5. Germline V gives CDR1 SGHRS, CDR2 YFSETQ. The CDR3 reads CASSLASTSGAYEQYF. The CDR3 coding sequence is TGCGCCAGCAGCTTGGCCTCTACTAGCGGGGCCTACGAGCAGTACTTC.

This clonotype has at least ten counts. The chain recombines TRBV7-2 with TRBJ2-5, with 8 bases fitting TRBD2. CDR1 and CDR2 (germline): SGHTA, FQGNSA. After removal of 2 bases from V and 5 bases from J, the junction contained 13 bases not matched to a gene. This CDR3 is 17 amino acids long. The CDR3 DNA follows: TGTGCCAGCAGCTTAAGGCGGGGGGCCGCGGCTCGCGAGACCCAGTACTTC. Translation gives CASSLRRGAAARETQYF.

The chain joins TRBV12-3 or TRBV12-4 to TRBJ2-5, with TRBD2 matching 15 bases. With 1 base clipped from V and 0 bases from J, the junction kept 9 bases outside the gene matches. The CDR3 covers 20 residues. The CDR3 DNA is TGTGCCAGCAGTTTAGGAGGGACTAGCGGGGGGCGTACCTACCAAGAGACCCAGTACTTC. It yields the protein CASSLGGTSGGRTYQETQYF.

The rearrangement joins TRBV19 to TRBJ1-1; no reliable D call. The ends were cut back, 7 bases at V and 1 base at J, with 16 bases in the middle. In germline, CDR1 is LNHDA, CDR2 SQIVND (reference sequence). The CDR3 loop spans 15 amino acids. In DNA form, the CDR3 reads TGTGCCAGTATCTTCCTGGACCGGGGGAACACTGAAGCTTTCTTT. It is translated as CASIFLDRGNTEAFF. The full variable domain, with the rest looked up from reference TRBV19 and TRBJ1-1, is DGGITQSPKYLFRKEGQNVTLSCEQNLNHDAMYWYRQDPGQGLRLIYYSQIVNDFQKGDIAEGYSVSREKKESFPLTVTSAQKNPTAFYLCASIFLDRGNTEAFFGQGTRLTVV.

The chain has TRBV9 and TRBJ2-1, with D maybe TRBD2 (5 bases). Trimming removed 6 bases at V and 5 bases at J, with 15 bases between. Germline loops: CDR1 SGDLS, CDR2 YYNGEE. This CDR3 contains 14 residues. The CDR3 protein is CASTGGGYHNEQFF. The CDR3 DNA follows: TGTGCCAGCACCGGCGGCGGGTATCACAATGAGCAGTTCTTC.

This clonotype was observed at least ten times. DNA of the CDR3: TGTGCCTGGAGTGATCCCGGGCCTACCTTGGCCACAGATACGCAGTATTTT. Translation: CAWSDPGPTLATDTQYF. The V call is TRBV30, the J call TRBJ2-3; unclear D gene. The germline gives CDR1 GTSNPN, CDR2 SVGIG (reference sequence). This CDR3 contains 17 residues. Between the trimmed V and J ends, which lost 1 base and 2 bases, there was a span of 19 bases.

This clonotype has a handful of counts. The chain is built from TRBV4-3 and TRBJ1-2; D remains unclear. Trimming took off 0 bases at V and 6 bases at J, with 17 bases between the two ends. From germline, CDR1 is LGHNA and CDR2 YSLEER. The CDR3 spans 16 residues. The CDR3 DNA follows: TGCGCCAGCAGCCAAGAATGGGGAGCAGGATCGCATGGCTACACCTTC. As protein: CASSQEWGAGSHGYTF.

This clonotype was observed a handful of times. V and J are TRBV23-1 and TRBJ1-6; 7 positions match TRBD1. TRBV23-1 is recorded as an ORF, its role being uncertain. The CDR3 is made up of 16 amino acids. V lost 11 bases, J lost 1 base, and 11 bases stayed unmatched. The CDR3, as DNA: TGCGCCGTAACAAAGGGGGCAGTGTCCTATAATTCACCCCTCCACTTT. It encodes CAVTKGAVSYNSPLHF.

This clonotype was detected only a few times. The CDR3 nucleotides are TGTGCCAGCAGCCTGGGATTGGAGGGGCCCGTCGAGCAGTACGTC. It translates to CASSLGLEGPVEQYV. The chain carries TRBV5-5 and TRBJ2-7, with a weak D call TRBD2 (6 bases). The CDR3 extends over 15 amino acids. Germline V gene data show CDR1 as SGHKS and CDR2 as YYEKEE (reference sequence). Trimming left V 4 bases short and J 6 bases short, with 20 bases between.

This clonotype was observed a few times. V gene TRBV18 combines with J gene TRBJ2-3; the D is unclear. Germline V gene lookup returns CDR1 KGHSH and CDR2 LQKENI. The CDR3 spans 12 residues. The V end lost 6 bases, the J end lost 6 bases, and 10 bases lay between the germline ends. The CDR3 DNA follows: TGTGCCAGCTCCCTCACCCCGGATACGCAGTATTTT. This codes for CASSLTPDTQYF.

This clonotype was observed at least ten times. The chain couples TRBV7-9 to TRBJ2-7, with unresolved D. Germline V gene data show CDR1 as SEHNR and CDR2 as FQNEAQ (reference sequence). V was clipped by 1 base and J by 8 bases, with 9 bases between them. The CDR3 runs to 12 residues. CDR3 sequence reads: CASSLGRYKQYV. As DNA, the CDR3 is TGTGCCAGCAGCTTAGGGCGTTATAAGCAGTACGTC.

This clonotype has a handful of counts. The V gene is TRBV5-1, the J gene TRBJ2-3; D is undetermined. CDR1 SGHRS and CDR2 YFSETQ come from the germline V gene. CDR3 length equals 15 residues. Trimming removed 4 bases from V and 2 bases from J, with 14 bases in between. The chain's CDR3 is CASSGLTVITDTQYF. CDR3 DNA sequence: TGCGCCAGCAGCGGGCTTACGGTTATCACAGATACGCAGTATTTT.

This clonotype was seen repeatedly, ten times or more. V is TRBV4-2 and J is TRBJ2-5, with 8 bases that match TRBD2. With V trimmed by 5 bases and J by 3 bases, 11 bases remained unmatched. The V gene's germline CDR1 is LGHNA and CDR2 YNFKEQ. The CDR3 covers 16 residues. The CDR3 here is CASSSVERGPKETQYF. CDR3 nucleotide sequence: TGTGCCAGCAGCTCCGTGGAGCGGGGGCCTAAAGAGACCCAGTACTTC.

The chain couples TRBV5-6 to TRBJ2-1; TRBD2 might be the D (6 bases). CDR3 size: 16 residues. V lost 1 base and J lost 3, with 14 bases in between. Germline V gene lookup returns CDR1 SGHDT and CDR2 YYEEEE. DNA of the CDR3: TGTGCCAGCAGCTTGTGGGGTCTTAGCGGCTACAATGAGCAGTTCTTC. Residues: CASSLWGLSGYNEQFF.

This clonotype was picked up a small number of times. The rearrangement links TRBV10-3 to TRBJ2-3; 12 bases match TRBD2. This CDR3 comprises 15 residues. The germline V gene has CDR1 ENHRY and CDR2 SYGVKD. The trim removed 6 bases at V and 3 bases at J, leaving 4 bases unmatched. CDR3 DNA: TGTGCCATCAGGACTGGACTAGCGGGGACAGATACGCAGTATTTT. Its translation is CAIRTGLAGTDTQYF.